The clone carrying this TCR beta chain has just a few counts. Antigen unknown. This sample stems from a study of cytomegalovirus exposure and HLA in healthy donors. Notes on the study in general: One later analysis reportedly identified an Asian-associated ancestry cluster that showed fewer N-insertions than the approximately 600-donor mean. Across all donors, roughly uniform sequencing depth was an assumption of the presence/absence analyses. A later analysis by the authors found several of the most significant clusters apparently linked to common viral pathogens.

The primer mix had 60 Vbeta and 13 Jbeta primers. This table comes from immunoSEQ multiplex PCR, and its TCRdb copy is limited to in-frame clones, with some not included. The top ten clones hold more than 1.5% of a sample with fewer than 200,000 clones, roughly four fifths of them seen once. The source of this sequence is a man aged 45 to 65 in good health and CMV-seronegative. What was sequenced was PBMCs.

CDR3 region: CASSYTGIHSGNTIYF. In nucleotides, the CDR3 is TGTGCCAGCAGTTATACAGGAATCCACTCTGGAAACACCATATATTTT. V usage is TRBV6-5 and J usage is TRBJ1-3; a possible D gene is TRBD1 (5 bases). This CDR3 spans 16 amino acids. Germline CDR1 and CDR2: MNHEY and SVGAGI. V gave up 3 bases and J gave up 0 bases, with 12 bases separating them.